This TCR beta chain appears in the sequencing data of a study of blood T cell repertoires in COVID-19. Background on the study: Acute and convalescent COVID-19 samples came from the United States, Italy and Spain.

It was during active infection that Seattle patients were enrolled and then longitudinally followed. Source study methods: Reference gene primer amplification yielded estimated nucleated cell counts. Libraries were prepared by immunoSEQ multiplex PCR; TCRdb keeps only in-frame clonotypes and omits some of them. That table gives V, J and clone size, and the DNA gave D and trimming. This table has around 130,000 clones, more than 75% appearing once. The CDR3 is 16 residues long. Germline V gives CDR1 ENHRY, CDR2 SYGVKD. V lost 6 bases and J lost 4; bases outside the gene matches: 9. The chain carries TRBV10-3 and TRBJ2-1; 10 bases match TRBD2. Sequencing was carried out using peripheral blood. The clonotype comes from a man aged 60 to 75 with COVID-19, enrolled during active disease. CDR3 protein: CAIRPSSGGHYNEQFF. The CDR3 nucleotides read TGTGCCATCAGGCCCTCTAGCGGGGGACATTACAATGAGCAGTTCTTC.